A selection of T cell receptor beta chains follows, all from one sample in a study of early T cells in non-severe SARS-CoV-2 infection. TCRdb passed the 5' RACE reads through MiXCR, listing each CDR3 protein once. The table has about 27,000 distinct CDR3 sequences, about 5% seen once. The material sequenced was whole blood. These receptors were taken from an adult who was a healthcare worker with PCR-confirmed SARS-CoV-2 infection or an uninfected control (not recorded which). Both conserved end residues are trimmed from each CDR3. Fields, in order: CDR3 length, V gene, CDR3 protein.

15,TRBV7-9,ASREGLAESNTGELF
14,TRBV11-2,ASTPSGPSGANVLT
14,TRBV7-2,ASSLVRLAGVGEQY
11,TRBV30,AWSQGISTEAF
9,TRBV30,AWTDYYEQY
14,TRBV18,ASSPIGQKNGNTIY
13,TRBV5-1,ASSLTDPRDQPQH
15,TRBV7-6,ASSLAQSQGNTGELF
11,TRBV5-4,ASSFPGNTEAF
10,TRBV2,ASSEWGDGYT
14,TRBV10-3,AISESPGTEAPEAF
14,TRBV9,ASSPGGVAGTDTQY
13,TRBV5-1,ASSLYRGVLREQY
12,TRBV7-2,ASSLTSVENIQY
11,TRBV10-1,ASSWDLADTQY
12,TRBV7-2,ASSLGRDYYEQY
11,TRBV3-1,ASSPSASQPQH
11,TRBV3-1,ASSQGGTSEAF
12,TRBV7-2,ASSNRNLNEKLF
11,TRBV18,ASSPPNTGELF
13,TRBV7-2,ASSSMGQVQETQY
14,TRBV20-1,SADKQGGVMNTEAF
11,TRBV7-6,ASSFILWDTQY
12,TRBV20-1,SATPGQATYEQY
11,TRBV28,ASSPMSRNEQF
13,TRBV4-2,ASTYAPGGSYEQY
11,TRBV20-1,SATGLRHNEQF
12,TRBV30,AATVGQFNSPLH
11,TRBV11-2,ASSLDPGSEQY
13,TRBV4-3,ASSQEGTVDYGYT
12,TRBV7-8,ASSLGVVGNEQF
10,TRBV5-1,ASRYGTTEAF
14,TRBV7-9,ASSLDDLPSTDTQY
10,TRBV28,ASLQGGAGYT
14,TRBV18,ASSRTGTSDTDTQY
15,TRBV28,ASSWLASGSGTGELF
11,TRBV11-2,ASSLPTDNEQF
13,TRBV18,ASSPPGGKDTEAF
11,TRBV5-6,ASSFRLTGELF
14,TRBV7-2,ASSPYIGGVNTEAF
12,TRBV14,ASSLSDGPGEQY
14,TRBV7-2,ASSFHTGTPGDEQY
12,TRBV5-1,ASSGGREGTEAF
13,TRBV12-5,ASGRGTGGLNEQF
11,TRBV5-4,ASSSRGTYEQY
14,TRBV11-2,ASSRSGGSSYNEQF
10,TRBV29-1,SVMWDTYEQY
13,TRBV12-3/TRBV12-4,ASTSGQGGNQPQH
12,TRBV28,ASSFGGRAGEQF
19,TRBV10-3,AISESTSVRLEKSSYNEQF
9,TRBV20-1,SARDLGEQY
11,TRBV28,ASSLGLNNEQF